The 4 T cell receptor beta chains presented below share a single source sample, sequenced in a study of shared clonotypes between healthy human individuals. The repertoire was sequenced with immunoSEQ multiplex PCR; TCRdb's copy has only in-frame clones and lacks some. The data show around 560,000 clones, with 85% to 95% seen just once and about 0.11% held by the top ten. Naive CD8 cells lacked CD45RO, underwent positive selection for CCR7 and left out terminally differentiated effector memory CD45RA+ cells. Input material: naive CD8+ T cells sorted from blood. These receptors all come from a woman aged 25 to 39 in good health.

This rearrangement joins TRBV28 to TRBJ2-5; D gene ambiguous. Germline V gene data show CDR1 as MDHEN and CDR2 as SYDVKM. The CDR3 totals 15 residues. V lost 5 bases to trimming and J lost 5 bases, with 18 bases between them. The CDR3: CASSRTMEGPETQYF. CDR3 nucleotides: TGTGCCAGCAGTCGAACAATGGAAGGCCCTGAGACCCAGTACTTC. Based on the CDR3 plus reference TRBV28 and TRBJ2-5, the full variable domain is DVKVTQSSRYLVKRTGEKVFLECVQDMDHENMFWYRQDPGLGLRLIYFSYDVKMKEKGDIPEGYSVSREKKERFSLILESASTNQTSMYLCASSRTMEGPETQYFGPGTRLLVL.

V gene TRBV11-3 combines with J gene TRBJ1-5; D call uncertain. Germline CDR1 and CDR2: SGHNT and YENEEA. Trimming left V 1 base short and J 6 bases short, with 13 bases between. The CDR3 is made up of 15 amino acids. DNA for the CDR3: TGTGCCAGCAGCTTAGTTCCGGGCGAGACTCAGCCCCAGCATTTT. It codes for CASSLVPGETQPQHF.

The rearrangement uses TRBV20-1 and TRBJ1-1; D unresolved. CDR1 is DFQATT, CDR2 SNEGSKA, per germline (reference sequence). CDR3 length equals 11 residues. Trimming pared 3 bases from V and 6 bases from J, leaving 8 bases between. This CDR3 is CSASVTPEAFF. As DNA, the CDR3 is TGCAGTGCTAGTGTGACCCCTGAAGCTTTCTTT.

This clone appeared once. The chain combines TRBV6-1 with TRBJ2-3; possibly TRBD2 for D (5 bases). CDR1 is MNHNS and CDR2 is SASEGT in the germline V gene. The CDR3 is 14 amino acids. Trimming removed 1 base at V and 4 bases at J, with 9 bases between. The CDR3 sequence: CASSEGGSPDTQYF. In nucleotides, the CDR3 is TGTGCCAGCAGTGAAGGTGGGAGTCCAGATACGCAGTATTTT.